This T cell receptor beta chain was identified during a study of shared clonotypes between healthy human individuals. Overall study findings and caveats: Relative to their counterparts shared across all four donors, non-shared clonotypes exhibited diminished generation probabilities. Among a few donors, roughly 5% of naive CD4 clonotypes were found in common.

Germline CDR1 reads WSHSY; CDR2 reads SAAADI. The length of the CDR3 is 15 residues. Only a few counts were recorded for this clone. Its cognate antigen is unknown. A single base is all that separates this from a far larger clone, so a read error is likely. Replicate PCRs for sorted subsets used roughly 200 ng DNA; this equaled 30,000 to 35,000 T cell genomes. Per the study methods: There were no quality scores in the junction-only immunoSEQ sequences, so filtering differed. TCRdb's table, derived via immunoSEQ multiplex PCR, lists solely in-frame clones and lacks some. The V and J calls and clone size were taken over from that table, and D and trimming were inferred from the DNA. The sample includes about 600,000 clones, 95% to 98% of them seen just once. In the naive CD8 group, cells lacked CD45RO and were positively selected for CCR7, so terminally differentiated effector memory CD45RA+ cells were left out.

The sequenced sample was naive CD8+ T cells sorted from blood. This clonotype was sampled from a man aged 25 to 40 in good health. The chain employs TRBV10-2 and TRBJ2-3, with TRBD2 matching 9 bases. The CDR3 loop reads CASAGPSGRPDTRYF. The DNA for the CDR3 is TGCGCCAGCGCGGGCCCAAGCGGGAGGCCAGATACGCGGTATTTT.